This T cell receptor beta chain was captured in a study of CD8+CD57+ T cells in acquired aplastic anemia. TCR beta VDJ and CDR3 profiles were obtained from a genomic DNA template. TCRdb ran MiXCR on the reads and lists one entry per CDR3 protein. Found here are some 210,000 distinct CDR3 sequences, under 65% of them singletons; the top ten hold over 25%. The CDR3 has 14 residues. V gave up 5 bases and J gave up 5 bases; unmatched junction bases: 8. The germline V gene has CDR1 DFQATT and CDR2 SNEGSKA (reference sequence). The chain carries TRBV20-1 and TRBJ2-5; 10 nucleotides match TRBD2. This clonotype originated in a human donor in good health. The sequencing input was sorted CD4+, CD8+, or CD8+CD57+ T cells (not recorded which) from PBMCs. The CDR3 loop is CSAHSGGAGETQYF. Here the CDR3 DNA reads TGCAGTGCTCACAGCGGGGGGGCAGGGGAGACCCAGTACTTC.